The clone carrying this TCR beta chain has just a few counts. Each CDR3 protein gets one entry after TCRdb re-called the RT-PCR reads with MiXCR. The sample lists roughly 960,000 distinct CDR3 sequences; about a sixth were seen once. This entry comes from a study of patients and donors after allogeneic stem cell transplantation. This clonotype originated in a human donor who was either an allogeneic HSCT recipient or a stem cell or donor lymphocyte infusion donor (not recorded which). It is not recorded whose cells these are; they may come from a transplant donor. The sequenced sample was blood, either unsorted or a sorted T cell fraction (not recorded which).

The CDR3 DNA sequence: TGCAGTGCTAGGCATCCACTAGCGGGAGGCGGAACAGATACGCAGTATTTT. Its translation: CSARHPLAGGGTDTQYF. The V gene is TRBV20-1, the J gene TRBJ2-3, with TRBD2 matching 12 bases. In germline, CDR1 is DFQATT, CDR2 SNEGSKA (reference sequence). V shed 3 bases and J 3 bases; nucleotides not matched to a gene: 10. The CDR3 runs to 17 residues.